The clone carrying this TCR beta chain was observed many times. This CDR3 spans 14 amino acids. Trimming shortened V by 1 base and J by 2 bases, and 9 bases separated the two germline ends. Germline V gene lookup returns CDR1 SGHVS and CDR2 FQNEAQ. PBMCs were derived from around 10 ml fresh peripheral blood. The sample belongs to a study of T cells in Graves' hyperthyroidism and ophthalmopathy. Study as a whole: Peripheral blood specimens were obtained at initial diagnosis, prior to any treatment.

Amplification yielded TCR beta CDR3 regions, with RNA transcripts as the source. HTBI primers were used for first-round RT-PCR of the TCR CDR3. TCRdb recomputed calls from the multiplex PCR reads with MiXCR, one row per CDR3 protein. The sample records hundreds of thousands of distinct CDR3 sequences, approximately 14% being singletons. Source material: blood. J is TRBJ2-7 and V is TRBV7-8, with D possibly matching TRBD1 (5 bases). The source is a woman aged 50 to 60 with Graves' ophthalmopathy. The CDR3 DNA sequence: TGTGCCAGCAGCTTAGAAAAAGGGGCCTACGAGCAGTACTTC. It translates to CASSLEKGAYEQYF.